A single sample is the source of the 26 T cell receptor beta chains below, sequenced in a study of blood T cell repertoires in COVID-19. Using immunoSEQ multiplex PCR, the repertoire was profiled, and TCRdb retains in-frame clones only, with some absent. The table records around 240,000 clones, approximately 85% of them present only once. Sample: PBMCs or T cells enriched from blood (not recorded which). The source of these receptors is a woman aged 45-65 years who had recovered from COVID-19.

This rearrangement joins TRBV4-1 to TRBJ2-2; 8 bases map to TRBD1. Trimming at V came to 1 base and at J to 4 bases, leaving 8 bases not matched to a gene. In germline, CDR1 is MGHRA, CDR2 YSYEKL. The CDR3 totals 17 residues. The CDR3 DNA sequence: TGCGCCAGCAGCCAAGTGGTGGACAGGGTGAGCACCGGGGAGCTGTTTTTT. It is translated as CASSQVVDRVSTGELFF.

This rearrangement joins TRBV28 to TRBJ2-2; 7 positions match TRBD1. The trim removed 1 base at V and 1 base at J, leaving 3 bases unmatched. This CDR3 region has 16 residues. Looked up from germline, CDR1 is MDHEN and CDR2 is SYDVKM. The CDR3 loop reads CASSLLDRMNTGELFF. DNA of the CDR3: TGTGCCAGCAGTTTATTGGACAGGATGAACACCGGGGAGCTGTTTTTT.

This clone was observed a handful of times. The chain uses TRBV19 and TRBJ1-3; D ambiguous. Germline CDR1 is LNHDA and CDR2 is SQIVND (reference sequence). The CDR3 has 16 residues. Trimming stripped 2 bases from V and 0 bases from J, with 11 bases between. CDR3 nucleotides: TGTGCCAGTAGTATATGGGCAGGTCTCTCTGGAAACACCATATATTTT. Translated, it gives CASSIWAGLSGNTIYF.

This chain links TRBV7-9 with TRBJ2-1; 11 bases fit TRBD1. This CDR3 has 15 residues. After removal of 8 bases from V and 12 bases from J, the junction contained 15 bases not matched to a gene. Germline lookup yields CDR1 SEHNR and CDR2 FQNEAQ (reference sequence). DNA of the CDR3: TGTGCCAGCCGATCAAGGACAGGGGGCGGAGGTAGGCAGTTCTTC. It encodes CASRSRTGGGGRQFF.

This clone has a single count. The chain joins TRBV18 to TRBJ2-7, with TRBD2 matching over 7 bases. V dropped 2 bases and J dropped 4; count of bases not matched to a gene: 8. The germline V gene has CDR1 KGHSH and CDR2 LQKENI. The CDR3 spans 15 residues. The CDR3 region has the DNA TGTGCCAGCTCACCAACGATGGGGGAGGGATACGAGCAGTACTTC. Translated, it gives CASSPTMGEGYEQYF.

The DNA of the CDR3 is TGTGCCAGCGCGGTGAACTCTGGAAACACCATATATTTT. As protein: CASAVNSGNTIYF. The V call is TRBV13, the J call TRBJ1-3; D is undetermined. In germline, CDR1 is PRHDT, CDR2 FYEKMQ (reference sequence). The CDR3 consists of 13 residues. Trimming removed 8 bases from V and 0 bases from J, with 8 bases in between.

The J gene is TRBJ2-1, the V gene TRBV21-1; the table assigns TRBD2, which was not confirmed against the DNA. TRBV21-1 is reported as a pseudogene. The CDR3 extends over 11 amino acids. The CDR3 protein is CASGGLNEQFF. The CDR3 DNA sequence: TGTGCCAGCGGCGGCCTGAATGAGCAGTTCTTC.

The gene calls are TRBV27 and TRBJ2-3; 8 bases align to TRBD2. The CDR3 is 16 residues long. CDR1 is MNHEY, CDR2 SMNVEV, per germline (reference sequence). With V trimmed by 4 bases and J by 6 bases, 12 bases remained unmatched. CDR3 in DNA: TGTGCCAGCAGTTCCCGGAGCGGGAGTAGAAAGGATACGCAGTATTTT. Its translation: CASSSRSGSRKDTQYF.

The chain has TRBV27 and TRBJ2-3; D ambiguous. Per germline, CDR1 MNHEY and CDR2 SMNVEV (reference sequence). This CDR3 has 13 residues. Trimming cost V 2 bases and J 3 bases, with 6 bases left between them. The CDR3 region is CASSLSRTDTQYF. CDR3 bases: TGTGCCAGCAGTTTAAGCAGGACAGATACGCAGTATTTT.

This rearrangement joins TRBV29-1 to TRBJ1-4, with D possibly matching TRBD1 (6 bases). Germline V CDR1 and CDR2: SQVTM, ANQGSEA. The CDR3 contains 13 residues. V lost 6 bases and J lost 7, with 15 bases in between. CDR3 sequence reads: CSVVRGAGEKLFF. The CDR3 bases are TGCAGCGTGGTCCGGGGGGCCGGTGAAAAACTGTTTTTT.

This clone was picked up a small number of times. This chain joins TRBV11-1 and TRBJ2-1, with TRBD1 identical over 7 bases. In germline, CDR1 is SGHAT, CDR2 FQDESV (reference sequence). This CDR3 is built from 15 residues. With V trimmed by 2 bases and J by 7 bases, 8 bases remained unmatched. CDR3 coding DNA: TGTGCCAGCAGCTTACGGCCAGGGGGAATAAATGAGCAGTTCTTC. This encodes CASSLRPGGINEQFF.

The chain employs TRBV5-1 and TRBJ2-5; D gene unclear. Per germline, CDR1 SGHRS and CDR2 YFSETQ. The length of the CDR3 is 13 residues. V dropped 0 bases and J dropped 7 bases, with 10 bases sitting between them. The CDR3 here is CASSLEAPGTQYF. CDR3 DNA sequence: TGCGCCAGCAGCTTGGAAGCTCCGGGGACCCAGTACTTC.

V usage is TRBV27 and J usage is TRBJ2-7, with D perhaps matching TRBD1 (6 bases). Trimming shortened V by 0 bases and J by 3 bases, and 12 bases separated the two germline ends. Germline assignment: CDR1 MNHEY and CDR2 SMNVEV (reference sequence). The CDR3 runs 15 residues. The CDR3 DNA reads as TGTGCCAGCAGTTTATCGTTGCCCAGGGGCTACGAGCAGTACTTC. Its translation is CASSLSLPRGYEQYF.

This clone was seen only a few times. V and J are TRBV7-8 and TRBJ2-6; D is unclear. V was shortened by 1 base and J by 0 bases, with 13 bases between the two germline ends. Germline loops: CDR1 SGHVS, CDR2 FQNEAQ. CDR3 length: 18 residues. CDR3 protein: CASSLVLSRFSGANVLTF. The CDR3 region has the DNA TGTGCCAGCAGCTTAGTACTCTCCCGGTTCTCTGGGGCCAACGTCCTGACTTTC.

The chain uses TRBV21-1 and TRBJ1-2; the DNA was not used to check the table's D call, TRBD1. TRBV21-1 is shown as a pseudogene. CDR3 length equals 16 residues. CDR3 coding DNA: TGTGCCAGCAGCGGCGACAGGGCGCCCGCTAACTATGGCTACACCTTC. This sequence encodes CASSGDRAPANYGYTF.

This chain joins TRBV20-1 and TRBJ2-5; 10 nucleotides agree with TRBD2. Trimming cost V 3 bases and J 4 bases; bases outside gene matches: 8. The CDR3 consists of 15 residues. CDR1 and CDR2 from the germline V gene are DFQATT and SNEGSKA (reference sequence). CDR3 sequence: CSASGASGSSETQYF. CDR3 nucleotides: TGCAGTGCTAGTGGGGCTAGCGGGAGTTCAGAGACCCAGTACTTC.

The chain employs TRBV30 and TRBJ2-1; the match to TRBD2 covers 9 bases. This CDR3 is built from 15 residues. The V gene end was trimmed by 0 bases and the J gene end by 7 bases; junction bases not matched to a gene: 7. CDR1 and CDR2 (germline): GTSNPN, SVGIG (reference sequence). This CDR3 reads CAWSVWASGANEQFF. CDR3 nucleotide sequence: TGTGCCTGGAGTGTCTGGGCTAGCGGGGCAAATGAGCAGTTCTTC.

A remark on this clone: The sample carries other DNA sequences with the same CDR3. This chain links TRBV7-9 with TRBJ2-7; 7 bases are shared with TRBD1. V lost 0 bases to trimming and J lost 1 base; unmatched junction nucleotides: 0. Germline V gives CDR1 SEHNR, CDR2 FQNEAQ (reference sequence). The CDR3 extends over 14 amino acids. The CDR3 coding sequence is TGTGCCAGCAGCTTAGCGGGACAGTCCTACGAGCAGTACTTC. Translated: CASSLAGQSYEQYF.

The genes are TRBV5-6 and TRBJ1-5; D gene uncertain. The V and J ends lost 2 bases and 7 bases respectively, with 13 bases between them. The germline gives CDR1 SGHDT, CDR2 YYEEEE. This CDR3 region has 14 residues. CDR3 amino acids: CASSFRGFGQPQHF. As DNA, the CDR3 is TGTGCCAGCAGCTTTCGAGGGTTTGGACAGCCCCAGCATTTT.

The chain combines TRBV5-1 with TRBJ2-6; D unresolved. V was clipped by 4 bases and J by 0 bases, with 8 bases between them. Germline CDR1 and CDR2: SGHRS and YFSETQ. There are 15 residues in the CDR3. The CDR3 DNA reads TGCGCCAGCAGCCCCTCGGGCTCTGGGGCCAACGTCCTGACTTTC. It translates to CASSPSGSGANVLTF.

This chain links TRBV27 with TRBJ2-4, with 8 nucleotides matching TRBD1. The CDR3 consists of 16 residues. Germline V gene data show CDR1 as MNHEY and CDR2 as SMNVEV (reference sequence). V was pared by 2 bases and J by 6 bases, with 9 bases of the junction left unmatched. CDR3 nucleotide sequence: TGTGCCAGCAGTTTAGGTTATGGACAGGGTTCAAACATTCAGTACTTC. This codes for CASSLGYGQGSNIQYF.

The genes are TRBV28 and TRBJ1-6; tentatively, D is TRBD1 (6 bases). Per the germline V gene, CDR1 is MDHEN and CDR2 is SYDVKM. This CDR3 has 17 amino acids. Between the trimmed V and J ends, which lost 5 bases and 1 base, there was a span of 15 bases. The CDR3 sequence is CASSTGLWRSYNSPLHF. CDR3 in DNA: TGTGCCAGCAGTACAGGGCTTTGGAGGTCCTATAATTCACCCCTCCACTTT.

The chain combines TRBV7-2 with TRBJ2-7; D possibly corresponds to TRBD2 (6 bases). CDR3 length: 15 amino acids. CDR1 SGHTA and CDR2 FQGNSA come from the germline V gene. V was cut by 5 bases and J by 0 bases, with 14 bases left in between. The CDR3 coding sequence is TGTGCCAGCAGCCGTAGCGGAGTGGGCTCCTACGAGCAGTACTTC. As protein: CASSRSGVGSYEQYF.

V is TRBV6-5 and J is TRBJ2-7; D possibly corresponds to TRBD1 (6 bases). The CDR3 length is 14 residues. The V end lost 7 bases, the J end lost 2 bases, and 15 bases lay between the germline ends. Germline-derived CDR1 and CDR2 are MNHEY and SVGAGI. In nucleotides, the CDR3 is TGTGCCAGCACCCCCGGGACAAACACCTACGAGCAGTACTTC. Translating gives CASTPGTNTYEQYF.

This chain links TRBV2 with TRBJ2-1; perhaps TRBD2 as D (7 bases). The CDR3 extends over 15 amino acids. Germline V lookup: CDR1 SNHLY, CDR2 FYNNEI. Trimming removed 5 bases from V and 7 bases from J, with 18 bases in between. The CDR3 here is CASSSLGGLRNEQFF. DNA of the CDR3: TGTGCCAGCAGTTCGCTGGGGGGGCTTAGGAATGAGCAGTTCTTC.

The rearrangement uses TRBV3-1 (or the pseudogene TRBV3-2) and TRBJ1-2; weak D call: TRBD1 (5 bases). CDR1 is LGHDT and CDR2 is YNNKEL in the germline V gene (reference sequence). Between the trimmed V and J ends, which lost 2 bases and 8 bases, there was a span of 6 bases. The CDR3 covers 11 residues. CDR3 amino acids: CASSQRGGYTF. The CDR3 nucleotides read TGTGCCAGCAGCCAAAGGGGCGGCTACACCTTC.